This T cell receptor beta chain comes out of a study of T cells in localized non-small cell lung cancer. Points from the study as a whole: The tumor had only one region sequenced, so heterogeneity remains possible. Adjacent lung tissue had a median about 58 of the top 100 clones found in the tumor.

As to this clone: The antigen remains undetermined.

Generated by immunoSEQ multiplex PCR, the TCRdb table keeps only in-frame clones and is missing some. Found here are under 55,000 clones, roughly 80% of them singletons; the top ten hold around 4.5%. V gave up 2 bases and J gave up 4 bases, with 14 bases separating them. The CDR3 totals 15 residues. The germline V gene has CDR1 SNHLY and CDR2 FYNNEI. Sequenced here: PBMCs, sampled before any cancer treatment. The rearrangement uses TRBV2 and TRBJ1-2; D is ambiguous. The origin of this receptor is a woman between 35 and 70 years old with stage II lung adenocarcinoma. The CDR3 sequence: CASSETPPRSYGYTF. CDR3 in DNA: TGTGCCAGCAGTGAAACCCCCCCTAGGAGCTATGGCTACACCTTC.